This T cell receptor beta chain comes out of a study of T cell responses to AZD1222 COVID-19 vaccine. Regarding the study as a whole: After the peak T cell response, and only then, were repertoires sampled. Females made up more of the donors, who were largely white British, and clonal diversity may have come out too low.

Profiling relied on immunoSEQ multiplex PCR, and the TCRdb table lists in-frame clones only, not all of them. The table records 100,000 to 150,000 clones, about 86% of them present only once. This clone was seen a few times. No antigen is known for it. V lost 5 bases, J lost 3 bases, and 3 bases stayed unmatched. This CDR3 comprises 13 residues. Germline V lookup: CDR1 SEHNR, CDR2 FQNEAQ (reference sequence). The rearrangement joins TRBV7-9 to TRBJ1-2; 7 nucleotides align to TRBD1. This specimen was peripheral blood, taken 28 days after the second AZD1222 dose. The sequence derives from an adult who received the AZD1222 COVID-19 vaccine. CDR3 coding DNA: TGTGCCAGCAGCGCCGGGACAGACTATGGCTACACCTTC. Translating it yields CASSAGTDYGYTF.